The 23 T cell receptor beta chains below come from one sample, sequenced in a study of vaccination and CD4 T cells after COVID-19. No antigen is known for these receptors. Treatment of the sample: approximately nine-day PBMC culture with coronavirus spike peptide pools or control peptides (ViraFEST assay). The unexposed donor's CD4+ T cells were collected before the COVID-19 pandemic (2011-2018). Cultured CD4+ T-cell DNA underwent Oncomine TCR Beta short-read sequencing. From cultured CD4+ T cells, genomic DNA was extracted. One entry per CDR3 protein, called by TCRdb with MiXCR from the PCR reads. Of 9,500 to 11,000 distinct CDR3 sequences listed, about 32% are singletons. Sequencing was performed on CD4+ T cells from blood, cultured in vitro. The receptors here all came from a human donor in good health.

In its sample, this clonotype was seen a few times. In nucleotides, the CDR3 is TGTGCCACCATGGGCCTGGAGGGGGTCTATGGCTACACCTTC. It codes for CATMGLEGVYGYTF. This chain uses TRBV28 with TRBJ1-2; D possibly corresponds to TRBD1 (6 bases). Deletions cut 10 bases from V and 4 bases from J, with 19 bases between. Germline CDR1 reads MDHEN; CDR2 reads SYDVKM. This CDR3 comprises 14 residues.

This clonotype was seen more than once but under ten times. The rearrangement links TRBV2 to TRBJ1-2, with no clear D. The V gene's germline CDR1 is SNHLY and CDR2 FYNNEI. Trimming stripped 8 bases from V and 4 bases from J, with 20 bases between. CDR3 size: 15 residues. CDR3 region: CASGPRLGISYGYTF. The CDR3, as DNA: TGTGCCAGCGGACCTAGACTGGGCATAAGCTATGGCTACACCTTC.

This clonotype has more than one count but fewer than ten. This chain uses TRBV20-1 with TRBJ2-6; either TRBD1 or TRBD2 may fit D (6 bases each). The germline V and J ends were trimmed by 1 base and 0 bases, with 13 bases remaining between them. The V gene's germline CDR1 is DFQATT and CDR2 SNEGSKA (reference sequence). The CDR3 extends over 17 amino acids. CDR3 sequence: CSARGPGALSGANVLTF. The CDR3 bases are TGCAGTGCTAGAGGGCCGGGGGCCCTCTCTGGGGCCAACGTCCTGACTTTC.

The CDR3 region is CASSLQNTEAFF. Written as DNA, the CDR3 is TGTGCCAGCAGTCTCCAGAACACTGAAGCTTTCTTT. The rearrangement links TRBV28 to TRBJ1-1, with D hard to call. V gave up 5 bases and J gave up 1 base, with 5 bases separating them. This CDR3 is 12 amino acids long. The germline V gene has CDR1 MDHEN and CDR2 SYDVKM.

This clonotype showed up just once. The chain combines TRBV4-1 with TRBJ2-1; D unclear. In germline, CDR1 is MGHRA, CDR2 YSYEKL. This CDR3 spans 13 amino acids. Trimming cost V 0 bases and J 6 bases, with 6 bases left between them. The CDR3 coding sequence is TGCGCCAGCAGCCAAGAAATAAGCAATGAGCAGTTCTTC. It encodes CASSQEISNEQFF.

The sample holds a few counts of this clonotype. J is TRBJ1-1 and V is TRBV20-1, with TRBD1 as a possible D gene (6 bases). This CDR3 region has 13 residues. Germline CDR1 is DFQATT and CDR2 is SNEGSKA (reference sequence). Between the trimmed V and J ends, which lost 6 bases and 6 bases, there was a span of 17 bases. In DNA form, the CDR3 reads TGCAGTGCCCCCTTAGGGGGGAGCCCTGAAGCTTTCTTT. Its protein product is CSAPLGGSPEAFF.

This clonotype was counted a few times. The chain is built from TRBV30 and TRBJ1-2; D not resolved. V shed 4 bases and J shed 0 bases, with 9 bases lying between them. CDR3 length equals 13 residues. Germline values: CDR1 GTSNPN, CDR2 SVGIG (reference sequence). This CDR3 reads CAWTPSANYGYTF. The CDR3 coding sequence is TGTGCCTGGACTCCTAGCGCTAACTATGGCTACACCTTC.

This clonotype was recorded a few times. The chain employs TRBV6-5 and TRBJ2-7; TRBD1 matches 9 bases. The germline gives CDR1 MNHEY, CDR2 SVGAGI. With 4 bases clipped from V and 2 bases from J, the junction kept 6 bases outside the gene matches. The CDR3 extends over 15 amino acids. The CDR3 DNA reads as TGTGCCAGCAGTTTTACGGGACAGGGACCCTACGAGCAGTACTTC. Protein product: CASSFTGQGPYEQYF.

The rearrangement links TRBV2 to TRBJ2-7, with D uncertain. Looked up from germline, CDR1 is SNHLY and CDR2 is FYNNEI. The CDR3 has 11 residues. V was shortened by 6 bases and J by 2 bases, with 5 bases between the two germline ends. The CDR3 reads CASRDAYEQYF. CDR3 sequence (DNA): TGTGCCAGCAGAGATGCCTACGAGCAGTACTTC.

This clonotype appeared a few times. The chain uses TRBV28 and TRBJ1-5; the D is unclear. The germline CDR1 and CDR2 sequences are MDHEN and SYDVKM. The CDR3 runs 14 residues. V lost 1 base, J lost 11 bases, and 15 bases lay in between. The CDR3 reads CASSLLSPTRSQHF. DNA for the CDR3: TGTGCCAGCAGTTTATTGAGCCCAACACGCTCCCAGCATTTT.

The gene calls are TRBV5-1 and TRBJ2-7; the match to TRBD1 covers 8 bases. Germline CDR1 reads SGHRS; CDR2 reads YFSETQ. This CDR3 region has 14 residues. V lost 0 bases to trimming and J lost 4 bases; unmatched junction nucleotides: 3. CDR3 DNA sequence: TGCGCCAGCAGCTTGGGTGGACAGGGTTACGAGCAGTACTTC. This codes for CASSLGGQGYEQYF.

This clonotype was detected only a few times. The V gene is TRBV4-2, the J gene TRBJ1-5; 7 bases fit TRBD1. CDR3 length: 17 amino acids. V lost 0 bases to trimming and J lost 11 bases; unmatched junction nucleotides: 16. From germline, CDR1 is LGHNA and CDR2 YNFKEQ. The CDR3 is CASSQDVSRGGRAAQHF. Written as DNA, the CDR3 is TGTGCCAGCAGCCAAGATGTGTCCAGGGGGGGGCGAGCGGCCCAGCATTTT.

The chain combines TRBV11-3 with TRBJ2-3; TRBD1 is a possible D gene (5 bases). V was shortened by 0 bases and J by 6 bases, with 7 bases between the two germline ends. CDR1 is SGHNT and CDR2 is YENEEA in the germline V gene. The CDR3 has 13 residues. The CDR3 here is CASSLEGPDTQYF. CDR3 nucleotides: TGTGCCAGCAGCTTAGAGGGGCCGGATACGCAGTATTTT.

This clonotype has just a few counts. The CDR3 DNA sequence: TGTGCCAGCGCCTCGGGGGTAGGGGGCAAAGCTTTCTTT. It specifies CASASGVGGKAFF. This rearrangement joins TRBV7-2 to TRBJ1-1; TRBD1 agrees at 7 bases. Germline V gene sequence: CDR1 SGHTA, CDR2 FQGNSA. The CDR3 contains 13 residues. Trimming at V came to 8 bases and at J to 9 bases, leaving 12 bases not matched to a gene.

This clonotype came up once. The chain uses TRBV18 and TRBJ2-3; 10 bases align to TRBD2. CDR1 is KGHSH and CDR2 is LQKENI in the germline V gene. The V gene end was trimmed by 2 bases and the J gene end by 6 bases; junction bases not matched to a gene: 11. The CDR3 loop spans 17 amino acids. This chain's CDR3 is CASSPGTSAPHGDTQYF. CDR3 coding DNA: TGTGCCAGCTCACCAGGGACTAGCGCACCTCATGGCGATACGCAGTATTTT.

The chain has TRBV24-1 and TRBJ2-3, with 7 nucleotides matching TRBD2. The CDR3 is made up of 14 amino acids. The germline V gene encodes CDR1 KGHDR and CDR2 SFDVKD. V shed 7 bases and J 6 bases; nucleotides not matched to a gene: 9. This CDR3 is CATRGWRERDTQYF. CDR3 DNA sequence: TGTGCCACCAGGGGATGGCGGGAGAGGGATACGCAGTATTTT.

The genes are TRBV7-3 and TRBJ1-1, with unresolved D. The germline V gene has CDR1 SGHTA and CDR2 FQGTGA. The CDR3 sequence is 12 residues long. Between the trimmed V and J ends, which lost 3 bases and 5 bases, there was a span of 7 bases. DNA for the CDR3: TGTGCCAGCAGCTTCCCCAATACTGAAGCTTTCTTT. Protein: CASSFPNTEAFF.

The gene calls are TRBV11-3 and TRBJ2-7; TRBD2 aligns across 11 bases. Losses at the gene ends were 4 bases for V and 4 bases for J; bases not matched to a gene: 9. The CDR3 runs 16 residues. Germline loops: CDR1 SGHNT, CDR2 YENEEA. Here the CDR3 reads CASSSQGLADCYEQYF. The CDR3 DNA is TGTGCCAGCAGCTCCCAGGGACTAGCGGACTGTTACGAGCAGTACTTC. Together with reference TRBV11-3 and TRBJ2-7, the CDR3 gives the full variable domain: EAGVVQSPRYKIIEKKQPVAFWCNPISGHNTLYWYLQNLGQGPELLIRYENEEAVDDSQLPKDRFSAERLKGVDSTLKIQPAELGDSAVYLCASSSQGLADCYEQYFGPGTRLTVT.

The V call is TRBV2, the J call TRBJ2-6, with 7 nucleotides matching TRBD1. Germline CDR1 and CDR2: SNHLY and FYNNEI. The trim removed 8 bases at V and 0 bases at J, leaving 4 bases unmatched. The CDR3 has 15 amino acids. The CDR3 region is CASRDRNSGANVLTF. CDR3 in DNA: TGTGCCAGCCGGGACAGAAACTCTGGGGCCAACGTCCTGACTTTC.

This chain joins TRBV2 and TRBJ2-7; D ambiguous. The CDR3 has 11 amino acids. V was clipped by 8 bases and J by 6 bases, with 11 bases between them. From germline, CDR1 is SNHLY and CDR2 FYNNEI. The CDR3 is CASDYSGEQYF. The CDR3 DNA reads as TGTGCCAGCGATTATTCGGGCGAGCAGTACTTC.

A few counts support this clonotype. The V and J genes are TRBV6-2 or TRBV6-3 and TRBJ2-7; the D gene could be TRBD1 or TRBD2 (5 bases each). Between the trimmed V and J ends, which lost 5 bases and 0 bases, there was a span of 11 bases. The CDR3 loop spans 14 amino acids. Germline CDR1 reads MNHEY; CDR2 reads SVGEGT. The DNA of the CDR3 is TGTGCCAGCAGTACCCGGGACGGCTCCTACGAGCAGTACTTC. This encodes CASSTRDGSYEQYF.

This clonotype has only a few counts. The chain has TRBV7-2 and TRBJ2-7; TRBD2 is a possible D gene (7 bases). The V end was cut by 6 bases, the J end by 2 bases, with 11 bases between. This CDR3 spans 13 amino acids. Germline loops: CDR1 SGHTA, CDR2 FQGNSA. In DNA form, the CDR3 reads TGTGCCAGCAGAGGCGGGGGCCCCTACGAGCAGTACTTC. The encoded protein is CASRGGGPYEQYF.

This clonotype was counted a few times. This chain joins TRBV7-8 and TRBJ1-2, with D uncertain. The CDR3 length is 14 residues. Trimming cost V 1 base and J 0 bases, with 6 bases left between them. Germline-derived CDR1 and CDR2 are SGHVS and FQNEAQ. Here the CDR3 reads CASSLGHANYGYTF. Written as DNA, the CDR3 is TGTGCCAGCAGCTTAGGACATGCTAACTATGGCTACACCTTC.